This passage covers 14 T cell receptor beta chains from one sample sequenced in a study of blood T cell repertoires in COVID-19. Produced via immunoSEQ multiplex PCR; TCRdb's table is partial and in-frame only. The data contain approximately 210,000 clones, under 90% of them singletons. The specimen sequenced was peripheral blood. These receptors originate from a woman in her forties with active or convalescent COVID-19.

The rearrangement joins TRBV25-1 to TRBJ2-1; unclear D gene. CDR1 is MGHDK and CDR2 is SYGVNS in the germline V gene. Between the trimmed V and J ends, which lost 6 bases and 0 bases, there was a span of 6 bases. The CDR3 runs 13 residues. The CDR3 protein is CASRASSYNEQFF. The CDR3 nucleotides read TGTGCCAGCAGAGCGAGCTCCTACAATGAGCAGTTCTTC.

This chain links TRBV28 with TRBJ1-2, with 8 bases aligning to TRBD1. Germline V gene lookup returns CDR1 MDHEN and CDR2 SYDVKM. V dropped 4 bases and J dropped 2; count of bases not matched to a gene: 3. The CDR3 is 14 amino acids. The CDR3 region has the DNA TGTGCCAGCAGTTGGGGACAGGCCAACTATGGCTACACCTTC. This sequence encodes CASSWGQANYGYTF.

This clone was observed a few times. This chain connects TRBV4-3 to TRBJ1-1; TRBD1 matches at 9 bases. CDR1 is LGHNA, CDR2 YSLEER, per germline. This CDR3 is built from 15 residues. J was trimmed by 0 bases and V by 4 bases; bases with no gene match: 3. CDR3 region: CASSRGQGMNTEAFF. CDR3 DNA sequence: TGCGCCAGCAGCCGAGGACAGGGGATGAACACTGAAGCTTTCTTT.

This clone has a handful of counts. Different DNA sequences within this sample yield the same CDR3. The V and J genes are TRBV12-3 or TRBV12-4 and TRBJ2-7; D possibly corresponds to TRBD1 (5 bases). With 5 bases removed from V and 3 bases from J, the gap between germline ends came to 8 bases. The CDR3 loop spans 12 amino acids. For the CDR3, the DNA is TGTGCCAGCAGTCGACAGAACTACGAGCAGTACTTC. Its protein product is CASSRQNYEQYF.

This rearrangement joins TRBV5-1 to TRBJ2-5; 8 bases line up with TRBD2. CDR3 length: 15 residues. V shed 4 bases and J 2 bases; nucleotides not matched to a gene: 7. The germline V gene has CDR1 SGHRS and CDR2 YFSETQ. In nucleotides, the CDR3 is TGCGCCAGCAGCACAATAGCGGGATCGCAAGAGACCCAGTACTTC. Protein: CASSTIAGSQETQYF.

This clone came up a few times. The CDR3 DNA follows: TGTGCCAGCAGTGAAGTCGGGGTAACAGATCAGCCCCAGCATTTT. It is translated as CASSEVGVTDQPQHF. The chain couples TRBV6-1 to TRBJ1-5; D unclear. The CDR3 is made up of 15 amino acids. V was cut by 1 base and J by 5 bases, with 12 bases left in between. Germline-derived CDR1 and CDR2 are MNHNS and SASEGT.

The chain recombines TRBV6-2 or TRBV6-3 with TRBJ1-2; tentative D call: TRBD1 (5 bases). The CDR3 covers 12 residues. Between the trimmed V and J ends, which lost 6 bases and 9 bases, there was a span of 14 bases. Germline V gene data show CDR1 as MNHEY and CDR2 as SVGEGT. This chain's CDR3 is CASSQRGLSYTF. CDR3 in DNA: TGTGCCAGCAGCCAGCGGGGGTTGAGCTACACCTTC.

The chain uses TRBV24-1 and TRBJ1-2, with D hard to call. CDR1 is KGHDR, CDR2 SFDVKD, per germline. The CDR3 sequence is 14 residues long. Trimming removed 1 base from V and 2 bases from J, with 7 bases in between. As DNA, the CDR3 is TGTGCCACCAGTGATTTCCCCGGGAACTATGGCTACACCTTC. Protein: CATSDFPGNYGYTF.

The V call is TRBV5-1, the J call TRBJ1-2; 12 bases agree with TRBD1. The V gene's germline CDR1 is SGHRS and CDR2 YFSETQ. The V gene end was trimmed by 4 bases and the J gene end by 5 bases; junction bases not matched to a gene: 15. This CDR3 region has 18 residues. For the CDR3, the DNA is TGCGCCAGCAGCCCCACCGGAGGGGACAGGGGGCTGTTATATGGCTACACCTTC. Its protein is CASSPTGGDRGLLYGYTF.

This clone has just a few counts. The chain joins TRBV18 to TRBJ2-2; tentative D call: TRBD2 (7 bases). This CDR3 spans 16 amino acids. The germline V gene encodes CDR1 KGHSH and CDR2 LQKENI. Trimming stripped 0 bases from V and 3 bases from J, with 11 bases between. CDR3 in DNA: TGTGCCAGCTCACCACCGGGGGGGCGCGACACCGGGGAGCTGTTTTTT. This encodes CASSPPGGRDTGELFF.

The rearrangement joins TRBV19 to TRBJ2-1; 14 bases align to TRBD2. Germline V gene data show CDR1 as LNHDA and CDR2 as SQIVND (reference sequence). The CDR3 has 14 residues. J was trimmed by 7 bases and V by 4 bases; bases with no gene match: 0. The CDR3 DNA sequence: TGTGCCAGTAGTAGACTAGCGGGGGGGAATGAGCAGTTCTTC. It translates to CASSRLAGGNEQFF.

V and J are TRBV11-1 and TRBJ1-3; D remains ambiguous. V dropped 5 bases and J dropped 4 bases, with 9 bases sitting between them. The CDR3 runs to 13 residues. Germline lookup yields CDR1 SGHAT and CDR2 FQDESV (reference sequence). The CDR3 sequence: CASSPRGGNTIYF. CDR3 coding DNA: TGTGCCAGCAGCCCCCGCGGGGGAAACACCATATATTTT.

V usage is TRBV19 and J usage is TRBJ2-2, with TRBD2 matching 8 bases. There are 16 residues in the CDR3. Trimming at V came to 7 bases and at J to 3 bases, leaving 10 bases not matched to a gene. Per the germline V gene, CDR1 is LNHDA and CDR2 is SQIVND (reference sequence). CDR3: CASTAGLAGHTGELFF. CDR3 in DNA: TGTGCCAGTACCGCCGGACTAGCCGGCCACACCGGGGAGCTGTTTTTT.

The rearrangement joins TRBV7-3 to TRBJ2-7; D is possibly TRBD1 (6 bases). V was clipped by 1 base and J by 5 bases, with 12 bases between them. Germline lookup yields CDR1 SGHTA and CDR2 FQGTGA. The length of the CDR3 is 14 residues. The CDR3 here is CASSLIGGGHEQYF. In DNA form, the CDR3 reads TGTGCCAGCAGCTTAATAGGTGGGGGCCACGAGCAGTACTTC. Full variable domain (remainder filled in from reference TRBV7-3 and TRBJ2-7): GAGVSQTPSNKVTEKGKYVELRCDPISGHTALYWYRQSLGQGPEFLIYFQGTGAADDSGLPNDRFFAVRPEGSVSTLKIQRTERGDSAVYLCASSLIGGGHEQYFGPGTRLTVT.